Sequencing of this T cell receptor beta chain was carried out in a study of spatial heterogeneity in lung cancer. Study background: The average count in raw reads for each unique TCR and UMI combination exceeded nine appearances.

Germline lookup yields CDR1 DFQATT and CDR2 SNEGSKA (reference sequence). The CDR3 extends over 15 amino acids. V was clipped by 3 bases and J by 1 base, with 13 bases between them. Individual TCR cDNA molecules each bore their own unique molecular identifier. TCRdb re-called the 5' RACE reads with MiXCR, one entry per CDR3 protein. The sample contains more than 75,000 distinct CDR3 sequences, around an eighth of which appear only once. Many counts were recorded for this clonotype. Time point of the sample: sample taken at primary tumor resection. No cell sorting; template was whole RNA from tumor, lung tissue or PBMC. 55 to 80 TRACERx patients with early, untreated non-small cell lung cancer donated samples.

The sequences come from PBMCs, collected at surgery. This receptor was identified in a male donor with early-stage non-small cell lung cancer. The chain recombines TRBV20-1 with TRBJ1-5; D remains unclear. The CDR3 loop is CSASLFSGSNQPQHF. In nucleotides, the CDR3 is TGCAGTGCTAGTTTATTTAGCGGGAGCAATCAGCCCCAGCATTTT.